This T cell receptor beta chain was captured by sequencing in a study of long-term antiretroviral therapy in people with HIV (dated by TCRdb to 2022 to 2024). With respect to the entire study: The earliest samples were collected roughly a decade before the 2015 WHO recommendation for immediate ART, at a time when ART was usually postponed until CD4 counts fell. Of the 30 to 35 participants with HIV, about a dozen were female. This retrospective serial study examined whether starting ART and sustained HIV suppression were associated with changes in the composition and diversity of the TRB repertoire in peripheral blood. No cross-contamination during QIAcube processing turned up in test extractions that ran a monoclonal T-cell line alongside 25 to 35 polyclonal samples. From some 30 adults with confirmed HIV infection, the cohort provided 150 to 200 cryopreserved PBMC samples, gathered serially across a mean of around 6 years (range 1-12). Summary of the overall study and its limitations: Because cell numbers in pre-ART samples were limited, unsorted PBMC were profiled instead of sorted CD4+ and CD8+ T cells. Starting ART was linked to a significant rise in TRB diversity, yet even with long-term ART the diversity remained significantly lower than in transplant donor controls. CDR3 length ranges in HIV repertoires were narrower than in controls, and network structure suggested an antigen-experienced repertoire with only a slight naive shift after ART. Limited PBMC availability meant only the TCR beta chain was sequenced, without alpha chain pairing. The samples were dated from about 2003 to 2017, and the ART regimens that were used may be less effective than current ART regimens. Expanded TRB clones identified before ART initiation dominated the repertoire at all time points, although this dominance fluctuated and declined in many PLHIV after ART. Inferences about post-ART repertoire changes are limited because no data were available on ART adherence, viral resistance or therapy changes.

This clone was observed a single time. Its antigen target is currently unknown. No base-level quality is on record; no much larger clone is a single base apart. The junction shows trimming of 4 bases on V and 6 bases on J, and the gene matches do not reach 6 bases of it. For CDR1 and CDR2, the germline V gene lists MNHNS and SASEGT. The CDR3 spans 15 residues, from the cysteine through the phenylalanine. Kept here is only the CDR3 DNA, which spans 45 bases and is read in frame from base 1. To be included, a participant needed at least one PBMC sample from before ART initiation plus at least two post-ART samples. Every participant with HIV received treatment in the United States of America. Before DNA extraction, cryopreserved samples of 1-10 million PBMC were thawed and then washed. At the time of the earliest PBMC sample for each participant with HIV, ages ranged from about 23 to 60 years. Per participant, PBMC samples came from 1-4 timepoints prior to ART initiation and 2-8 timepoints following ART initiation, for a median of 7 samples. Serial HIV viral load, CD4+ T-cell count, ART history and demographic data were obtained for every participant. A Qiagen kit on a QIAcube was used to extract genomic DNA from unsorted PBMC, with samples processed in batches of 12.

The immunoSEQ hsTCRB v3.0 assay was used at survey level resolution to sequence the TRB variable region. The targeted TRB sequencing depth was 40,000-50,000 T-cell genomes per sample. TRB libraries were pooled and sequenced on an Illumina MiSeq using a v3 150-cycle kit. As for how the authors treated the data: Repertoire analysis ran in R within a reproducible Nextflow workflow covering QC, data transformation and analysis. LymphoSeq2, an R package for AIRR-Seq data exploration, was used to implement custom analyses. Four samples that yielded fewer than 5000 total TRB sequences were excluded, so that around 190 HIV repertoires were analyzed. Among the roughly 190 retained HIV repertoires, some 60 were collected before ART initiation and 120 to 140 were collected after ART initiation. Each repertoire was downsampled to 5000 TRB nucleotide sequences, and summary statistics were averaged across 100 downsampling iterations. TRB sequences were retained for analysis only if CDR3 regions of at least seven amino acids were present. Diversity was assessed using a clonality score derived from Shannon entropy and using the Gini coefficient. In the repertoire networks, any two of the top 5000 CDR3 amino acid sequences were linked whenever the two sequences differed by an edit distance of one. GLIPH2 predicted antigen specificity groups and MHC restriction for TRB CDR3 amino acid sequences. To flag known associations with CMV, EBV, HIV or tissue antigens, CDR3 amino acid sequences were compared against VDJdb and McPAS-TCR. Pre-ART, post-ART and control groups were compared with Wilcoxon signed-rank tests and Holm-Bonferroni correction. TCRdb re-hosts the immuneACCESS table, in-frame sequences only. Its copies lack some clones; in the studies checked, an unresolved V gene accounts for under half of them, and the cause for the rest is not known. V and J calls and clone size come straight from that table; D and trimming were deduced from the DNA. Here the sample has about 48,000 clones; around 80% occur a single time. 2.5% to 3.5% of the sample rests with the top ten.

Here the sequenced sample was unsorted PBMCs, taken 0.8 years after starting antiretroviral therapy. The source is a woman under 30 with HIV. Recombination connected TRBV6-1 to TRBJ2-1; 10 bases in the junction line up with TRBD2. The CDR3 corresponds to CASSAGLASTNEQFF. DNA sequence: TGTGCCAGCAGTGCGGGACTAGCGTCAACCAATGAGCAGTTCTTC.